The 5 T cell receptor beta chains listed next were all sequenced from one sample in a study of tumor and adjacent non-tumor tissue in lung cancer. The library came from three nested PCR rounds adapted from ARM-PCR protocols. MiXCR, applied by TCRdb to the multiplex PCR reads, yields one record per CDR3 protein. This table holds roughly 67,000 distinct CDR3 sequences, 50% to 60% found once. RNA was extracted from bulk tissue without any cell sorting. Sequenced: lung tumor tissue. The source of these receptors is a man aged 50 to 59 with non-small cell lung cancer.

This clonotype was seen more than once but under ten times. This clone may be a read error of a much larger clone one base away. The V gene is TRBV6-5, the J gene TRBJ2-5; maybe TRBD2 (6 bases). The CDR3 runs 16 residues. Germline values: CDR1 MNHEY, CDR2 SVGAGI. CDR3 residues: CASSYPLKEGQETQHF. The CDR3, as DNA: TGTGCCAGCAGTTACCCGCTTAAGGAGGGGCAAGAGACCCAGCACTTC.

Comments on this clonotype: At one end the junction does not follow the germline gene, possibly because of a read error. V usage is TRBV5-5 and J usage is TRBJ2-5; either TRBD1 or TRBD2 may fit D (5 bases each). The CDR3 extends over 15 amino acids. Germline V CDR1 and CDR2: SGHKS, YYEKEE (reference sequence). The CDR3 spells CANSGLTEGIETQYF. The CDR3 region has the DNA TGTGCCAACAGCGGACTGACAGAGGGGATAGAGACCCAGTACTTC.

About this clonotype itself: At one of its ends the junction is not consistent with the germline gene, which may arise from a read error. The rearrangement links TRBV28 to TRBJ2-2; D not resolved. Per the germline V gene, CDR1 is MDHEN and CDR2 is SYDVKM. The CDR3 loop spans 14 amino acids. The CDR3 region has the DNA TGTGGCAGCAGCCGTAGTGGAAACACCGGGGAGCTGTTTTTT. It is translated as CGSSRSGNTGELFF.

CDR3 bases: TGCGAAAGCAGCTTGGTACGGGAGACGCCTGGGGCCAACGTCCTGACTTTC. Its translation: CESSLVRETPGANVLTF. This sequence joins TRBV5-1 and TRBJ2-6, with D tentatively TRBD2 (6 bases). Germline CDR1 and CDR2: SGHRS and YFSETQ. CDR3 length equals 17 residues.

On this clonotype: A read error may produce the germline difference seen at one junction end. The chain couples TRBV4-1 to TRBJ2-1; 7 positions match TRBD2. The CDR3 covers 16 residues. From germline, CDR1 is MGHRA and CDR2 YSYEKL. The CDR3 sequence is CASSPRTTGRINEQLF. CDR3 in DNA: TGCGCCAGCAGCCCAAGGACTACCGGGAGGATCAATGAGCAGCTCTTC.